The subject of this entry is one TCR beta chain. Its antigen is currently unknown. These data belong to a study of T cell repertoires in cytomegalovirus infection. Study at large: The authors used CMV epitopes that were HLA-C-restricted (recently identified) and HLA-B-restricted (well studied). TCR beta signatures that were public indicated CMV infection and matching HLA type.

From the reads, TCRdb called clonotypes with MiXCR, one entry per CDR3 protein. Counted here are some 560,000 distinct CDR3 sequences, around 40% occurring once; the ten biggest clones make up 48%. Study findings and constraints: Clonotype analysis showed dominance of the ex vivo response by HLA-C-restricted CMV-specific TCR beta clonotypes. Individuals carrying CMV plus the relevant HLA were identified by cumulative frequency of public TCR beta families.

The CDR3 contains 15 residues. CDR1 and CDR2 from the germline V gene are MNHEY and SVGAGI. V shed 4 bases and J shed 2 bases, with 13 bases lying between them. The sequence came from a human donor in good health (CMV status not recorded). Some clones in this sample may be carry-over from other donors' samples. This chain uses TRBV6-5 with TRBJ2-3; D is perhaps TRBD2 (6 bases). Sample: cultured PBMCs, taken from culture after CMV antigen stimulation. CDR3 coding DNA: TGTGCCAGCAGTTCCCAAGGGAGGATCACAGATACGCAGTATTTT. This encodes CASSSQGRITDTQYF.